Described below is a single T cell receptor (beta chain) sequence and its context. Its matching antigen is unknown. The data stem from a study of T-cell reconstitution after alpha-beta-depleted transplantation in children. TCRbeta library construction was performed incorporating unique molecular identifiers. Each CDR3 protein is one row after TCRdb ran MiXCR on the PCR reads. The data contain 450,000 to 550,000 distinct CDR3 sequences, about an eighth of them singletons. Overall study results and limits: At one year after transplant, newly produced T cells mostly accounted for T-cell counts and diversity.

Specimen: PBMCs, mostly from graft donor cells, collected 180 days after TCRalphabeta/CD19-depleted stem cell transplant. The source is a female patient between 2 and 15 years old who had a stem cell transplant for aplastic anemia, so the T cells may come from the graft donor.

The CDR3 spells CASSSTTSGTGELFF. Here the CDR3 DNA reads TGTGCCAGCAGTTCGACCACGAGTGGGACCGGGGAGCTGTTTTTT. The chain links TRBV12-3 or TRBV12-4 to TRBJ2-2; D is undetermined. The V gene lost 4 bases and the J gene lost 5 bases, with 14 bases spanning the gap. The CDR3 totals 15 residues.